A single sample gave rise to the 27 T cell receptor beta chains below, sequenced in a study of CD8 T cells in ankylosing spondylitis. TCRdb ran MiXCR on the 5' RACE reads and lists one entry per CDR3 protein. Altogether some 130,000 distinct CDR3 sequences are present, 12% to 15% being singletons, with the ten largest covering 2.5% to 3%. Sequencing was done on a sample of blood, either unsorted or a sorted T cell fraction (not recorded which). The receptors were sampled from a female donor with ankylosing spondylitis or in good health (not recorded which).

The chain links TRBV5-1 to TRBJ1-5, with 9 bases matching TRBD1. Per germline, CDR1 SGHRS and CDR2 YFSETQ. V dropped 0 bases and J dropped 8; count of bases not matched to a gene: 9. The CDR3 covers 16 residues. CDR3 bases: TGCGCCAGCAGCTTGGCCAGGACAGGGGTCAAGAAGCCCCAGCATTTT. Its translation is CASSLARTGVKKPQHF.

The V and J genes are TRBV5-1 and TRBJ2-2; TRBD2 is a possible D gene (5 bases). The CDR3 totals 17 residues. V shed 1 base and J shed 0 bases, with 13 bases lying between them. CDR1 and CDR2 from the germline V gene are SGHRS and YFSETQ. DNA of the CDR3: TGCGCCAGCAGCTTGTCCCCGGGATCCACGAACACCGGGGAGCTGTTTTTT. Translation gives CASSLSPGSTNTGELFF.

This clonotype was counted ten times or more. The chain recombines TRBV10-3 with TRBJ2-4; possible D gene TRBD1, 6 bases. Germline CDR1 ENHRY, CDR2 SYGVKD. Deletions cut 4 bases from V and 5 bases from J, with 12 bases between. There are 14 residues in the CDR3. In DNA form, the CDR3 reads TGTGCCATCAGTGCCCCGGGGACACAAAACATTCAGTACTTC. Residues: CAISAPGTQNIQYF.

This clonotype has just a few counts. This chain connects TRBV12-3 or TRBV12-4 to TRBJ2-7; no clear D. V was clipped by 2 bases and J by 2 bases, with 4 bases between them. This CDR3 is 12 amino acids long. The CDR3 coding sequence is TGTGCCAGCAGTTTAAAAACCTACGAGCAGTACTTC. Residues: CASSLKTYEQYF.

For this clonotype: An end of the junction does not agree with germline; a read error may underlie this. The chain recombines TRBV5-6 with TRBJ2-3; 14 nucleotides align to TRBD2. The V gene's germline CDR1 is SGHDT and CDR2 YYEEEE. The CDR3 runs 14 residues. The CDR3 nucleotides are TGTGCCGGCAGACTAGCGGGAGGGTTAGATACGCAGTATTTT. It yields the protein CAGRLAGGLDTQYF.

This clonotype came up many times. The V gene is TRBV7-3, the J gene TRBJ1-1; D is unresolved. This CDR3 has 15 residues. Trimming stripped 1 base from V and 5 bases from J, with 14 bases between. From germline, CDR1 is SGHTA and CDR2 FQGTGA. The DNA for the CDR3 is TGTGCCAGCAGCTTAAAGCGGCAGCGGGGTACTGAAGCTTTCTTT. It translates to CASSLKRQRGTEAFF. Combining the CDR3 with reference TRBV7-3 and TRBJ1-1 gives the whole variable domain GAGVSQTPSNKVTEKGKYVELRCDPISGHTALYWYRQSLGQGPEFLIYFQGTGAADDSGLPNDRFFAVRPEGSVSTLKIQRTERGDSAVYLCASSLKRQRGTEAFFGQGTRLTVV.

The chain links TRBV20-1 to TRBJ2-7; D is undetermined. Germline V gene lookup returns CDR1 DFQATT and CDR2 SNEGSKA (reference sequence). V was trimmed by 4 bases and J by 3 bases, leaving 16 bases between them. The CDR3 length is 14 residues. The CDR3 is CSATKGWELYEQYF. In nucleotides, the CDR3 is TGCAGTGCTACCAAAGGGTGGGAACTCTACGAGCAGTACTTC.

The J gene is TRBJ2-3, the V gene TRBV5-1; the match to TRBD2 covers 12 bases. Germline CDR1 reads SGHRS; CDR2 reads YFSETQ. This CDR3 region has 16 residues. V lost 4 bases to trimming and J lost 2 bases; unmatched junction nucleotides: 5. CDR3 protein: CASSPGLAGPTDTQYF. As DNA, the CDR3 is TGCGCCAGCAGCCCCGGACTAGCGGGGCCCACAGATACGCAGTATTTT.

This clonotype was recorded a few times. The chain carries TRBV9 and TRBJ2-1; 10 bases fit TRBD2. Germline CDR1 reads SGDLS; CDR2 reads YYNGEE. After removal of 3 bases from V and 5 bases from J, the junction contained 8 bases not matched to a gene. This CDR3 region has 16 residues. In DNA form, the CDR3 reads TGTGCCAGCAGCGCAACGACTAGCGGGTTAAACAATGAGCAGTTCTTC. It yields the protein CASSATTSGLNNEQFF.

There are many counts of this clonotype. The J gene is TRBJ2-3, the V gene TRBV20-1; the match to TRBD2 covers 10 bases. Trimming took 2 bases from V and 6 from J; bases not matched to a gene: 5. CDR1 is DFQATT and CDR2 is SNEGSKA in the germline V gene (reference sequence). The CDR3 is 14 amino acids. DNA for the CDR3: TGCAGTGCTAGATTACCTAGCGGGGGTGATACGCAGTATTTT. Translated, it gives CSARLPSGGDTQYF.

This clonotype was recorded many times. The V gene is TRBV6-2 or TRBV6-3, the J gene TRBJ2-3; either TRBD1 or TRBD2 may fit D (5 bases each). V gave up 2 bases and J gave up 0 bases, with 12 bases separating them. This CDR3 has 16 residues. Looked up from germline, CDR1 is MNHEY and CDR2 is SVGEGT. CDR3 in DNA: TGTGCCAGCAGTTACCCTCCGGGACGGAGCACAGATACGCAGTATTTT. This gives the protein CASSYPPGRSTDTQYF.

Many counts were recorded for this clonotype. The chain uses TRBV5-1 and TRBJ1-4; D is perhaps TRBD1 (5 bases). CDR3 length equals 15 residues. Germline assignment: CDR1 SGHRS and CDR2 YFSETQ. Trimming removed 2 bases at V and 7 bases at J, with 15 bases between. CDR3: CASSFTGGDGEKLFF. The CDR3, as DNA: TGCGCCAGCAGCTTTACGGGAGGGGATGGTGAAAAACTGTTTTTT.

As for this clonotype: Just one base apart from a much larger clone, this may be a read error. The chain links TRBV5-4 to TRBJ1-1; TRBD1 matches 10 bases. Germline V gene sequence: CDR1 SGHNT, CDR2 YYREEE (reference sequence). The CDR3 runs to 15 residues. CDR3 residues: CAGSKGQGTNTEAFF. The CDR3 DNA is TGTGCCGGCAGCAAGGGACAGGGGACGAACACTGAAGCTTTCTTT. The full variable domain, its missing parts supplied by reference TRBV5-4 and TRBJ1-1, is ETGVTQSPTHLIKTRGQQVTLRCSSQSGHNTVSWYQQALGQGPQFIFQYYREEENGRGNFPPRFSGLQFPNYSSELNVNALELDDSALYLCAGSKGQGTNTEAFFGQGTRLTVV.

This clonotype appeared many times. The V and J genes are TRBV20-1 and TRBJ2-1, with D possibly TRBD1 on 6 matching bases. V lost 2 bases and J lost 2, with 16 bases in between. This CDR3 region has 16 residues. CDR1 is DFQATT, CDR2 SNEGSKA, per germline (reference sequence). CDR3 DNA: TGCAGTGCTAGATCCCTCTTGGACAGCCCCTACAATGAGCAGTTCTTC. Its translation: CSARSLLDSPYNEQFF.

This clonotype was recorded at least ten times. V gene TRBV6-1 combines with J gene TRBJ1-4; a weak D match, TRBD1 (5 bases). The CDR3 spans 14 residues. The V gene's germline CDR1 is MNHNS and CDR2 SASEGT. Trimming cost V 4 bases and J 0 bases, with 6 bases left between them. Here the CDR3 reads CASSGGTTNEKLFF. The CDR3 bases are TGTGCCAGCAGTGGGGGGACAACTAATGAAAAACTGTTTTTT.

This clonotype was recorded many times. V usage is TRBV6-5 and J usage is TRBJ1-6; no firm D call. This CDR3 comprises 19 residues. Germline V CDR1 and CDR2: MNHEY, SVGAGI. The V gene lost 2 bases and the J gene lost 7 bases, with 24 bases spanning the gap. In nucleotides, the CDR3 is TGTGCCAGCAGTTACGGACTGCGAACCTATAAGGAAGGGAATTCACCCCTCCACTTT. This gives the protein CASSYGLRTYKEGNSPLHF.

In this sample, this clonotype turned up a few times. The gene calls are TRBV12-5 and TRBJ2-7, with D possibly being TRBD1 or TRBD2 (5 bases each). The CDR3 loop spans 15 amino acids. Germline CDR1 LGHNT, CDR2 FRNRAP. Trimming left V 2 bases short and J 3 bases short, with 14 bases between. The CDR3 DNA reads TGTGCTAGTGGTTTGCCCCTTGGGACCGACTACGAGCAGTACTTC. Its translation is CASGLPLGTDYEQYF. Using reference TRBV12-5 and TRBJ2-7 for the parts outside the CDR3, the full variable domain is DARVTQTPRHKVTEMGQEVTMRCQPILGHNTVFWYRQTMMQGLELLAYFRNRAPLDDSGMPKDRFSAEMPDATLATLKIQPSEPRDSAVYFCASGLPLGTDYEQYFGPGTRLTVT.

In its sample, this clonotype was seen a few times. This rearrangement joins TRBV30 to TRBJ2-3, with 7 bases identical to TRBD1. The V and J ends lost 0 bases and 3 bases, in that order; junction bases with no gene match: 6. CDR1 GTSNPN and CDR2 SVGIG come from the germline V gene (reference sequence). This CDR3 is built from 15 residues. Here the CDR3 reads CAWSVLRGRTDTQYF. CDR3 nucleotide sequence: TGTGCCTGGAGTGTACTAAGGGGGCGTACAGATACGCAGTATTTT.

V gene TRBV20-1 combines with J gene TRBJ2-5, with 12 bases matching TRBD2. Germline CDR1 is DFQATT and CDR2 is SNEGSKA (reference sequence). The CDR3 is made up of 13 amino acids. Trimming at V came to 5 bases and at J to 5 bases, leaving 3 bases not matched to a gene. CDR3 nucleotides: TGCAGTGCTTACCTAGCGGGGGGGGAGACCCAGTACTTC. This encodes CSAYLAGGETQYF.

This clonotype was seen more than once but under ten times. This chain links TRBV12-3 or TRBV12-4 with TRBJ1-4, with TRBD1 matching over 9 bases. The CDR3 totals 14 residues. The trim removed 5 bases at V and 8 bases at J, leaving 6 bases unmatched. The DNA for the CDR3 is TGTGCCAGCAGTCCGGACAGGGGACAAGAAAAACTGTTTTTT. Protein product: CASSPDRGQEKLFF.

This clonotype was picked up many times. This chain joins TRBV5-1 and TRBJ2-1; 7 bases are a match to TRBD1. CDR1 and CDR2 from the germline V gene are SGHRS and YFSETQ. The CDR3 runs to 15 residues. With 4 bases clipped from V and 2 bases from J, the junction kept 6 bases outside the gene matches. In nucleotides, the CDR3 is TGCGCCAGCAGCCATGACAGGGAGACCTACAATGAGCAGTTCTTC. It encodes CASSHDRETYNEQFF. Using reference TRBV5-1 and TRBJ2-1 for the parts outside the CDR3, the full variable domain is KAGVTQTPRYLIKTRGQQVTLSCSPISGHRSVSWYQQTPGQGLQFLFEYFSETQRNKGNFPGRFSGRQFSNSRSEMNVSTLELGDSALYLCASSHDRETYNEQFFGPGTRLTVL.

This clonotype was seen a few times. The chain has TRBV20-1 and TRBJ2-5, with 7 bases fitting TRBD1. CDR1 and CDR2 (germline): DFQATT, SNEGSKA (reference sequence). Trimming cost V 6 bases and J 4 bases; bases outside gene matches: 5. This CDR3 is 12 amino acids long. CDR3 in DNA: TGCAGTGCCACAGGGGTACCAGAGACCCAGTACTTC. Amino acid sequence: CSATGVPETQYF.

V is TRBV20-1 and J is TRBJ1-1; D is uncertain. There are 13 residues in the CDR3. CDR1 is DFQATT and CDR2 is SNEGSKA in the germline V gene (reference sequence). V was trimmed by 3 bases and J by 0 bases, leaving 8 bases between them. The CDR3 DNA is TGCAGTGCTAGTAAAGGCCTGAACACTGAAGCTTTCTTT. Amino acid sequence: CSASKGLNTEAFF.

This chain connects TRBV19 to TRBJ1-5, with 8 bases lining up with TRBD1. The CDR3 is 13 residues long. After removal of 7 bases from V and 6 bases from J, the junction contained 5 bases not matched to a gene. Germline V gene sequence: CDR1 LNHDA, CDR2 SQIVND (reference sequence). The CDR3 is CASNPQGGQPQHF. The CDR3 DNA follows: TGTGCCAGTAACCCACAGGGGGGTCAGCCCCAGCATTTT.

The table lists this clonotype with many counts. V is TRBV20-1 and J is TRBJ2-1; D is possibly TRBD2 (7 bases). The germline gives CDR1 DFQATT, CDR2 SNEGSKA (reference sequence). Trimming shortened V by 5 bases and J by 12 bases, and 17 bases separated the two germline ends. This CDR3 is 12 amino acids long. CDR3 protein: CSASAGGRGQFF. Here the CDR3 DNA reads TGCAGTGCTTCAGCCGGGGGGCGTGGGCAGTTCTTC.

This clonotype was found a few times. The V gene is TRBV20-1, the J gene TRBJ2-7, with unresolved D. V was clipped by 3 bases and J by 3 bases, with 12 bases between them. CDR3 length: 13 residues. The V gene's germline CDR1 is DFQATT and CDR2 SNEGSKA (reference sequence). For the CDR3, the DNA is TGCAGTGCTAGGGGTTATGAGAGCTACGAGCAGTACTTC. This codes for CSARGYESYEQYF.

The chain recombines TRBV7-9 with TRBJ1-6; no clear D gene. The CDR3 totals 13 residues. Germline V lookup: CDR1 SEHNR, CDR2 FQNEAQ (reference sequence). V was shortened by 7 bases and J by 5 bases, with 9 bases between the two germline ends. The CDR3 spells CASTGADNSPLHF. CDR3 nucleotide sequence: TGTGCCAGCACCGGCGCGGATAATTCACCCCTCCACTTT.